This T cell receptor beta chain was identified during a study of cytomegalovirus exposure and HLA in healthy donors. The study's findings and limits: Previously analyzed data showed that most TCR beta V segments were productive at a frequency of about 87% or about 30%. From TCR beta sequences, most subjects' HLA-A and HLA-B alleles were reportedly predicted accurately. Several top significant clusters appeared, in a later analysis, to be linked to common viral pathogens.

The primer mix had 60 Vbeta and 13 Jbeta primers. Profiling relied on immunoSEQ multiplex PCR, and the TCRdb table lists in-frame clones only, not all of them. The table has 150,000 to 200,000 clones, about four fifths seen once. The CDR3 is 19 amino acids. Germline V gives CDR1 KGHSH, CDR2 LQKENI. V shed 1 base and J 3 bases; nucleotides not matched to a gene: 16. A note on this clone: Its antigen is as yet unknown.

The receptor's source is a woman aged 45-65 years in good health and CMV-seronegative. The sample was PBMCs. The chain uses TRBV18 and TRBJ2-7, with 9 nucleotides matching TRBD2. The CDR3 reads CASSPRPLAASGANYEQYF. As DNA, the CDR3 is TGTGCCAGCTCACCACGACCTCTCGCGGCTAGCGGGGCCAACTACGAGCAGTACTTC.